This TCR beta chain is drawn from a study of Ad26.COV2.S vaccination and SARS-CoV-2 variants. Overall study: COV1001, an Ad26.COV2.S trial, supplied this vaccine-arm donor.

Treatment meaning: 15 to 20 received Ad26.COV2.S at low or high dose, single or two shots; about 5 received placebo; per-sample allocation not given. The samples were gathered on day 63 after the first injection of vaccine or placebo. The study, taken as a whole, reports: Responses of spike-specific T cells (both CD8+ and CD4+) reportedly showed substantial breadth after vaccination. Non-spike TCR breadth showed similarity between vaccine and placebo recipients.

Regarding this clone: The antigen is unknown.

Repertoires were generated with immunoSEQ multiplex PCR, while TCRdb's copy carries only in-frame clones and drops some. This table has roughly 350,000 clones, approximately 90% appearing once. The CDR3 extends over 14 amino acids. V was clipped by 2 bases and J by 6 bases, with 11 bases between them. The germline V gene encodes CDR1 MNHEY and CDR2 SMNVEV (reference sequence). The sequence was collected from a person between 18 and 65 years old who received the Ad26.COV2.S COVID-19 vaccine or a placebo. The specimen comprised peripheral blood, sampled in a trial of Ad26.COV2.S vaccine versus placebo. V and J are TRBV27 and TRBJ2-1; D unresolved. This CDR3 reads CASSLSGFGNEQFF. CDR3 sequence (DNA): TGTGCCAGCAGTTTAAGTGGATTCGGCAATGAGCAGTTCTTC.